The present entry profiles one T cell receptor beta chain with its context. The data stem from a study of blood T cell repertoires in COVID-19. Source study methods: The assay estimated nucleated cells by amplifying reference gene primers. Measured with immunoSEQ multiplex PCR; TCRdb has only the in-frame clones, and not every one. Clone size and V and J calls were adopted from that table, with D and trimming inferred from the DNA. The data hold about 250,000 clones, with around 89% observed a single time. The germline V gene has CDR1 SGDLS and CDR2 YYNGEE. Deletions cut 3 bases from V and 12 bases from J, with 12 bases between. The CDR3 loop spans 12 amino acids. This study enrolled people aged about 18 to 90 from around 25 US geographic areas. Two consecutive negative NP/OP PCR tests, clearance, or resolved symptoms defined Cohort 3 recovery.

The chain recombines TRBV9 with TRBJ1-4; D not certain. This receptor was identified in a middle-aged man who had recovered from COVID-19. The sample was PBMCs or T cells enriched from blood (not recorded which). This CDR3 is CASSEPPHELFF. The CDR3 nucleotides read TGTGCCAGCAGCGAGCCCCCTCATGAACTGTTTTTT.